The 5 T cell receptor beta chains below all came from one sample that was sequenced in a study of CD39 and CD103 CD8 tumor-infiltrating T cells. The data were produced by immunoSEQ multiplex PCR, yet TCRdb's version contains in-frame clones alone and is incomplete. The sample has around 7,700 clones, over 65% seen once. The sample taken for sequencing was CD8+ T cells sorted from blood. Sample subset: total memory CD8 T cells (CD45RA-CCR7+/-) from blood or uninvolved lymph node. Receptor source: a human donor with head and neck squamous cell carcinoma.

In its sample, this clone was seen once. This chain joins TRBV27 and TRBJ2-7, with D tentatively TRBD2 (6 bases). Trimming pared 5 bases from V and 1 base from J, leaving 12 bases between. Germline lookup yields CDR1 MNHEY and CDR2 SMNVEV (reference sequence). The CDR3 has 14 amino acids. CDR3 sequence: CASSISGESYEQYF. CDR3 DNA sequence: TGTGCCAGCAGTATCTCGGGGGAGTCCTACGAGCAGTACTTC.

The CDR3 DNA reads TGTGCCTGGAACCAGGGCCCCACTGAAGCTTTCTTT. It is translated as CAWNQGPTEAFF. This chain connects TRBV30 to TRBJ1-1, with TRBD1 as a possible D gene (5 bases). CDR3 length equals 12 residues. V was clipped by 4 bases and J by 4 bases, with 10 bases between them. Germline V gene sequence: CDR1 GTSNPN, CDR2 SVGIG (reference sequence).

The rearrangement joins TRBV5-6 to TRBJ1-1; D not certain. The V gene lost 4 bases and the J gene lost 8 bases, with 12 bases spanning the gap. Per germline, CDR1 SGHDT and CDR2 YYEEEE. The CDR3 totals 12 residues. CDR3 residues: CASSQRFLEAFF. CDR3 nucleotides: TGTGCCAGCAGCCAAAGATTTCTAGAAGCTTTCTTT.

DNA for the CDR3: TGCAGCGCCCGGGACGGAGTCTACGAGCAGTACTTC. Encoded protein: CSARDGVYEQYF. The J gene is TRBJ2-7, the V gene TRBV29-1, with D perhaps TRBD1 or TRBD2 (5 bases each). The V gene lost 7 bases and the J gene lost 3 bases, with 13 bases spanning the gap. CDR1 and CDR2 (germline): SQVTM, ANQGSEA. The CDR3 is made up of 12 amino acids.

This clone has a handful of counts. The sample contains more than one DNA sequence encoding this CDR3. The J gene is TRBJ2-7, the V gene TRBV7-6; 8 bases line up with TRBD1. Germline V lookup: CDR1 SGHVS, CDR2 FNYEAQ. With V trimmed by 3 bases and J by 2 bases, 3 bases remained unmatched. The CDR3 spans 14 residues. The CDR3 sequence is CASSLDRAAYEQYF. DNA for the CDR3: TGTGCCAGCAGCTTGGACAGGGCTGCCTACGAGCAGTACTTC.